The rows below give T cell receptor beta chains drawn from one sample of a study of T cells after posttransplantation cyclophosphamide. Sequenced by immunoSEQ multiplex PCR; TCRdb stores in-frame clones only, minus some. This table holds some 46,000 clones with no singletons; the top ten claim approximately 2.4%. Sample: PBMCs. The receptor source for this set is a man in his forties or fifties in good health, CMV-negative, and a related stem cell transplant donor. Both conserved end residues are part of each CDR3. D genes are given only for firm matches. The size field is filled for only some rows; it gives once, few, many or a size class.

TRBD2 TRBJ2-3 TRBV15 many CATSKRLAGGTDTQYF TGTGCCACCAGTAAACGGCTAGCGGGGGGCACAGATACGCAGTATTTT
. TRBJ1-6 TRBV25-1 . CASSEYRDISPLHF TGTGCCAGCAGTGAATATCGGGACATATCACCCCTCCACTTT
. TRBJ2-5 TRBV7-3 many CASSRGSQETQYF TGTGCCAGCAGCCGGGGGAGTCAAGAGACCCAGTACTTC
. TRBJ2-7 TRBV10-2 many CATYPDKSSYEQYF TGCGCCACCTACCCGGACAAGAGCTCCTACGAGCAGTACTTC
. TRBJ2-3 TRBV6-5 many CASGKPRTDTQYF TGTGCCAGTGGTAAGCCCCGCACAGATACGCAGTATTTT
. TRBJ2-2 TRBV9 few CASSVAGQNTGELFF TGTGCCAGCAGCGTAGCTGGACAGAACACCGGGGAGCTGTTTTTT
. TRBJ1-4 TRBV9 . CASSVGGRVDEELFF TGTGCCAGCAGCGTAGGAGGCAGGGTGGATGAAGAACTGTTTTTT
TRBD1 TRBJ1-2 TRBV30 . CAWRLDRDGYTF TGTGCCTGGAGATTAGACAGGGACGGCTACACCTTC
. TRBJ1-2 TRBV6-5 many CASSYSVGRGYGYTF TGTGCCAGCAGTTACTCAGTAGGGAGAGGGTATGGCTACACCTTC
. TRBJ2-1 TRBV11-2 many CASSRTYNEQFF TGTGCCAGCAGCCGGACTTACAATGAGCAGTTCTTC
. TRBJ1-1 TRBV20-1 many CSVQDAEAFF TGCAGTGTACAGGATGCTGAAGCTTTCTTT
. TRBJ1-2 TRBV19 many CASSMSGAGYTF TGTGCCAGTAGTATGAGTGGAGCTGGCTACACCTTC
TRBD1 TRBJ1-1 TRBV18 many CASSPRQTGPEAFF TGTGCCAGCTCGCCCCGCCAGACAGGGCCCGAAGCTTTCTTT
TRBD2 TRBJ2-4 TRBV28 few CASRRTSENIQYF TGTGCCAGCAGAAGGACTAGCGAAAACATTCAGTACTTC
. TRBJ2-5 TRBV5-1 . CASSSRDYQETQYF TGCGCCAGCAGCTCTAGGGACTACCAAGAGACCCAGTACTTC
. TRBJ2-1 TRBV9 . CASSVGREGEGNEQFF TGTGCCAGCAGCGTAGGGAGGGAAGGGGAAGGCAATGAGCAGTTCTTC
TRBD2 TRBJ2-1 TRBV6-5 . CASRSGRARDEQFF TGTGCCAGCAGGAGCGGGAGGGCCAGGGATGAGCAGTTCTTC
TRBD1 TRBJ1-1 TRBV2 many CASLRDRGRVGAFF TGTGCCAGCCTCCGGGACAGGGGGCGAGTCGGCGCTTTCTTT
TRBD1 TRBJ1-4 TRBV5-1 many CASSHTPGQGGKGTEKLFF TGCGCCAGCAGCCACACACCGGGACAGGGAGGGAAAGGGACTGAAAAACTGTTTTTT
TRBD1 TRBJ1-1 TRBV19 many CASSHGTGLTEAFF TGTGCCAGTAGTCACGGGACAGGGCTCACTGAAGCTTTCTTT
TRBD2 TRBJ2-7 TRBV11-2 many CASSLGTSGGTRPYEQYF TGTGCCAGCAGCTTGGGGACTAGCGGGGGGACCCGGCCTTACGAGCAGTACTTC
. TRBJ2-5 TRBV7-3 many CASSLEGGTGRETQYF TGTGCCAGCAGCTTAGAGGGGGGGACCGGCCGGGAGACCCAGTACTTC
TRBD1 TRBJ1-4 TRBV6-5 many CASRDGDSQNEKLFF TGTGCCAGCAGAGACGGGGACAGTCAAAATGAAAAACTGTTTTTT
. TRBJ1-6 TRBV5-1 few CASSLFSPSSYNSPLHF TGCGCCAGCAGCTTGTTTTCCCCGAGCTCCTATAATTCACCCCTCCACTTT
. TRBJ2-2 TRBV7-9 many CASSSSQVFGTGELFF TGTGCCAGCAGCTCGTCCCAGGTTTTTGGGACCGGGGAGCTGTTTTTT
TRBD2 TRBJ2-7 TRBV7-3 many CASSLKPGGVLEQYF TGTGCCAGCAGCCTCAAACCGGGGGGGGTTTTAGAGCAGTACTTC
TRBD1 TRBJ2-2 TRBV5-1 many CASRPTGGAPGELFF TGCGCCAGCAGACCGACAGGGGGCGCGCCCGGGGAGCTGTTTTTT
TRBD2 TRBJ2-1 TRBV11-2 many CASSTGLAGVKDNEQFF TGTGCCAGCAGCACCGGACTAGCGGGAGTTAAGGACAATGAGCAGTTCTTC
TRBD1 TRBJ2-1 TRBV5-4 few CASSMPGQGFYNEQFF TGTGCCAGCAGCATGCCGGGACAGGGGTTTTACAATGAGCAGTTCTTC
TRBD1 TRBJ2-7 TRBV4-1 . CASSQEDRVGYGEQYF TGCGCCAGCAGCCAGGAGGACAGGGTCGGTTATGGCGAGCAGTACTTC
TRBD1 TRBJ2-5 TRBV5-1 few CASFKGGTGEETQYF TGCGCCAGCTTCAAAGGGGGCACAGGGGAAGAGACCCAGTACTTC
TRBD1 TRBJ2-3 TRBV5-4 few CASSLGRRGLEDTQYF TGTGCCAGCAGCTTAGGCCGCAGGGGGCTGGAAGATACGCAGTATTTT
. TRBJ1-2 TRBV4-1 many CASSQGPTTGFYGYTF TGCGCCAGCAGCCAAGGACCAACTACAGGCTTCTATGGCTACACCTTC
TRBD2 TRBJ2-5 TRBV7-3 many CARTHGTSGRYQETQYF TGTGCCAGAACCCACGGGACTAGCGGGAGGTACCAAGAGACCCAGTACTTC
. TRBJ1-1 TRBV7-2 . CASSFISQDTEAFF TGTGCCAGCAGCTTTATCTCCCAGGACACTGAAGCTTTCTTT
TRBD1 TRBJ2-1 TRBV6-6 few CASYNPGQGNEQFF TGTGCCAGCTATAACCCGGGACAGGGAAATGAGCAGTTCTTC
TRBD2 TRBJ2-1 TRBV27 many CASSMGGLAEIYNEQFF TGTGCCAGCAGTATGGGGGGACTAGCGGAAATCTACAATGAGCAGTTCTTC
TRBD1 TRBJ2-3 TRBV5-1 many CASSYTGGRTDTQYF TGCGCCAGCAGCTATACAGGGGGGCGGACAGATACGCAGTATTTT
. TRBJ1-2 TRBV7-3 many CASSLDINYGYTF TGTGCCAGCAGCTTAGACATTAACTATGGCTACACCTTC
TRBD2 TRBJ2-1 TRBV18 . CASSLAGVYNEQFF TGTGCCAGCTCACTAGCGGGAGTCTACAATGAGCAGTTCTTC
. TRBJ2-7 TRBV5-1 many CASSGGTAYEQYF TGCGCCAGCAGCGGCGGGACAGCTTACGAGCAGTACTTC
TRBD1 TRBJ2-1 TRBV6-1 many CASREQGAAEQFF TGTGCCAGCAGGGAACAGGGGGCTGCTGAGCAGTTCTTC
. TRBJ2-1 TRBV25-1 few CASSPWVVGVDHYNEQFF TGTGCCAGCAGTCCCTGGGTGGTCGGGGTGGATCACTACAATGAGCAGTTCTTC
TRBD1 TRBJ2-1 TRBV5-8 many CASSFRGPPYNEQFF TGTGCCAGCAGCTTCAGGGGGCCTCCTTACAATGAGCAGTTCTTC
. TRBJ2-7 TRBV11-1 many CASSSGSYEQYF TGTGCCAGCAGCTCCGGGAGCTACGAGCAGTACTTC
. TRBJ1-1 TRBV5-1 many CASSFMENTEAFF TGCGCCAGCAGCTTCATGGAGAATACTGAAGCTTTCTTT
TRBD2 TRBJ2-1 TRBV11-3 few CASSLVGGRGYNEQFF TGTGCCAGCAGCTTAGTAGGCGGGAGAGGATACAATGAGCAGTTCTTC
. TRBJ2-1 TRBV7-2 many CASSLATGSYNEQFF TGTGCCAGCAGCTTAGCCACCGGCTCCTACAATGAGCAGTTCTTC
TRBD1 TRBJ2-1 TRBV9 . CASSLTSGGQGAFNEQFF TGTGCCAGCAGCTTGACGTCGGGGGGACAGGGGGCGTTTAATGAGCAGTTCTTC
. TRBJ2-1 TRBV7-9 many CASSVSVLNEQFF TGTGCCAGCAGCGTTAGCGTGCTAAATGAGCAGTTCTTC
TRBD1 TRBJ1-1 TRBV6-5 many CASNYRGKGTEAFF TGTGCCAGCAATTACAGGGGAAAGGGGACTGAAGCTTTCTTT
. TRBJ2-2 TRBV18 many CASSPRGAANTGELFF TGTGCCAGCTCACCACGGGGCGCGGCGAACACCGGGGAGCTGTTTTTT
. TRBJ1-2 TRBV7-2 many CASSLDRAGYTF TGTGCCAGCAGCTTAGACAGGGCTGGCTACACCTTC